This TCR beta chain was profiled in a study of Ad26.COV2.S vaccination and SARS-CoV-2 variants. General study results and limits: A substantial breadth of spike-specific CD8+ and CD4+ T cell responses after vaccination has been reported.

In the case of this clone: The antigen is unknown.

The treatment: roughly 18 received Ad26.COV2.S at low or high dose, single or two shots; 5 received placebo; per-sample allocation not given. It was on day 63 after the first vaccine or placebo injection that samples were taken. Method: immunoSEQ multiplex PCR; TCRdb's copy keeps in-frame clones and lacks some. The table records 300,000 to 350,000 clones, 86% of them present only once. This CDR3 contains 16 residues. Germline trimming cut 6 bases from V and 0 bases from J; bases unmatched to any gene: 6. Looked up from germline, CDR1 is MNHNY and CDR2 is SVGAGI (reference sequence). This TCR was recovered from a person between 18 and 65 years old who received the Ad26.COV2.S COVID-19 vaccine or a placebo. The chain couples TRBV6-6 to TRBJ2-1, with 9 positions matching TRBD2. The specimen comprised peripheral blood, sampled in a trial of Ad26.COV2.S vaccine versus placebo. CDR3 DNA sequence: TGTGCCAGCAGCCAGACGACTAGCGGCTCCTACAATGAGCAGTTCTTC. This sequence encodes CASSQTTSGSYNEQFF.